The 5 T cell receptor beta chains listed next were all sequenced from one sample in a study of metastatic and nonmetastatic thyroid tumors. TCRdb reanalyzed the PCR reads with MiXCR. The table lists 25,000 to 35,000 clones, approximately 15% of them singletons. Prior to thyroid surgery, none of the patients had received any treatment. Sequencing used blood. These receptors all come from a female donor with papillary thyroid cancer or a benign thyroid nodule (not recorded which). Some clones in this sample may be carry-over from other donors' samples.

This clone has only a few counts. At one end, the junction sequence differs from germline, possibly due to a read error. The chain combines TRBV6-1 with TRBJ1-6; D uncertain. Germline V CDR1 and CDR2: MNHNS, SASEGT. The CDR3 contains 14 residues. The CDR3 loop is CASIELQYNSPLHF. In DNA form, the CDR3 reads TGTGCCAGCATTGAATTGCAGTATAATTCACCCCTCCACTTT.

Ten or more counts support this clone. The gene calls are TRBV12-3 or TRBV12-4 and TRBJ1-1, with no clear D. The CDR3 sequence is 15 residues long. V was shortened by 2 bases and J by 1 base, with 11 bases between the two germline ends. The CDR3 DNA is TGTGCCAGCAGTTTAATACAGACGCAGAACACTGAAGCTTTCTTT. Encoded protein: CASSLIQTQNTEAFF.

This clone occurred many times. The J gene is TRBJ1-2, the V gene TRBV5-4; D is unclear. CDR1 and CDR2 (germline): SGHNT, YYREEE (reference sequence). Trimming removed 2 bases from V and 3 bases from J, with 5 bases in between. The CDR3 totals 12 residues. This CDR3 reads CASSFPDYGYTF. The CDR3 DNA reads TGTGCCAGCAGCTTTCCGGACTATGGCTACACCTTC.

Regarding this clone: Because the CDR3 is missing its conserved closing phenylalanine or tryptophan, this is likely a read error. The DNA is omitted, as the CDR3 cannot be located on it reliably, and the CDR3 follows TCRdb's listing. The chain carries TRBV7-3 and TRBJ2-2; the table's D call TRBD1 went unverified against the DNA. With termini counted, the CDR3 has 9 amino acids. Germline V gene data show CDR1 as SGHTA and CDR2 as FQGTGA. The CDR3 spells CASSPHPGQ.

The sample holds many counts of this clone. This chain links TRBV28 with TRBJ2-3; D is perhaps TRBD2 (6 bases). Trimming left V 7 bases short and J 5 bases short, with 16 bases between. This CDR3 region has 14 residues. In germline, CDR1 is MDHEN, CDR2 SYDVKM. This CDR3 reads CASMLALAQDTQYF. In DNA, the CDR3 is TGTGCCAGCATGTTGGCACTAGCCCAAGATACGCAGTATTTT.